These T cell receptor beta chains were read from a single sample in a study of siplizumab effects on memory and regulatory T cells. Assay used: immunoSEQ multiplex PCR; TCRdb lists only in-frame clones, some missing. Found here are 45,000 to 50,000 clones, roughly 84% of them singletons; the top ten hold approximately 0.3%. Source material: naive CD8+ T cells sorted from blood. The origin of the receptors is a human donor in good health. Both conserved end residues are part of each CDR3. A D gene is named only where the DNA matches it firmly. Clone size is not always given. Where it is, it says once, few, many or a class for expanded clones.

V	size	J	D	DNA	CDR3
TRBV28	.	TRBJ2-7	.	TGTGCCAGCAGTTTTAGGGGAATAGGGGGAGCGCTCAGCGAGCAGTACTTC	CASSFRGIGGALSEQYF
TRBV6-5	.	TRBJ1-2	.	TGTGCCAGCAGTTACGGCTCCGGAAGGGGCTACACCTTC	CASSYGSGRGYTF
TRBV19	.	TRBJ2-2	.	TGTGCCAGTAGTACCGGGACCCGGGGGACCGGGGAGCTGTTTTTT	CASSTGTRGTGELFF
TRBV16	few	TRBJ2-7	TRBD2	TGTGCCAGCAGCCCCCTGGGGGCGGGAGGTGAGCAGTACTTC	CASSPLGAGGEQYF
TRBV19	.	TRBJ2-3	.	TGTGCCAGTAGTATGTACAGACTTACAGATACGCAGTATTTT	CASSMYRLTDTQYF
TRBV12-5	.	TRBJ2-3	.	TGTGCTAGTGGTTTGGTACAGTATACGCAGTATTTT	CASGLVQYTQYF
TRBV5-4	.	TRBJ2-5	.	TGTGCCAGCAGCTTGAAAGGGGTGAGCCAAGAGACCCAGTACTTC	CASSLKGVSQETQYF
TRBV4-1	.	TRBJ1-5	.	TGCGCCAGCAGCCTGCGGGACACTGAGGGTAGCAATCAGCCCCAGCATTTT	CASSLRDTEGSNQPQHF
TRBV5-1	.	TRBJ1-1	.	TGCGCCAGCAGCGCGGACGGTAGTATGAGCACTGAAGCTTTCTTT	CASSADGSMSTEAFF
TRBV9	.	TRBJ2-1	.	TGTGCCAGCAGCGTAGTCAGGGGCTACAATGAGCAGTTCTTC	CASSVVRGYNEQFF
TRBV27	.	TRBJ1-2	TRBD1	TGTGCCAGCAGCTTTACCAGGGGGCTCGGCTATGGCTACACCTTC	CASSFTRGLGYGYTF
TRBV30	.	TRBJ2-2	.	TGTGCCTGGAGTGTCCAACCGCTCGAATACACCGGGGAGCTGTTTTTT	CAWSVQPLEYTGELFF
TRBV7-3	.	TRBJ2-1	TRBD2	TGTGCCAGCAGCTTTGGCCTAGCGGGGGGCAATGAGCAGTTCTTC	CASSFGLAGGNEQFF
TRBV4-1	once	TRBJ2-1	.	TGCGCCAGCAGCCCTGACAATGAGCAGTTCTTC	CASSPDNEQFF
TRBV5-6	.	TRBJ1-5	.	TGTGCCAGCAGCTCCCGACGGGAGTATCAGCCCCAGCATTTT	CASSSRREYQPQHF
TRBV7-3	.	TRBJ2-7	.	TGTGCCAGCAGCTATTCAGGAGGAAGCGTAACCTACGAGCAGTACTTC	CASSYSGGSVTYEQYF
TRBV27	.	TRBJ1-2	.	TGTGCCAGCAGTTGGGATGGGGCACGCCCGTTCGGGGGCTACACCTTC	CASSWDGARPFGGYTF
TRBV2	.	TRBJ2-5	TRBD1	TGTGCCAGCAGTGATGGACAGGGTCGGGAGACCCAGTACTTC	CASSDGQGRETQYF
TRBV6-5	.	TRBJ2-5	.	TGTGCCAGCAGTACTCTGGTGGGGGAGACCCAGTACTTC	CASSTLVGETQYF
TRBV29-1	.	TRBJ1-3	.	TGCAGCGTTGTGACCGGGGTCTGGAACACCATATATTTT	CSVVTGVWNTIYF
TRBV9	.	TRBJ2-1	.	TGTGCCAGCAGCGTATGGAGTAGCGGTCACAATGAGCAGTTCTTC	CASSVWSSGHNEQFF
TRBV10-1	.	TRBJ1-6	.	TGCGCCAGCAGTGAGTCTGGGGCCGGAGCACCCCTCCACTTT	CASSESGAGAPLHF
TRBV10-1	.	TRBJ2-1	TRBD1	TGCGCCAGCAGCCCCCGGACAGGGGTCTCCGAGCAGTTCTTC	CASSPRTGVSEQFF
TRBV15	.	TRBJ2-7	.	TGTGCCACCAGCCCCCGGGACTCCTACGAGCAGTACTTC	CATSPRDSYEQYF
TRBV7-9	.	TRBJ2-7	.	TGTGCCAGCAGTTCATTAGGTCGGGAGCAGTACTTC	CASSSLGREQYF
TRBV5-4	.	TRBJ2-7	TRBD2	TGTGCCAGCAGCTTCGGACTAGCGGGAGGGCCTACCGAGCAGTACTTC	CASSFGLAGGPTEQYF
TRBV5-8	.	TRBJ2-7	.	TGTGCCAGCAGCTTGCTCACCCATCCCTACGAGCAGTACTTC	CASSLLTHPYEQYF
TRBV19	.	TRBJ1-5	.	TGTGCCAGTAGTATAACGGCGTGGGGCGCGGGCAATCAGCCCCAGCATTTT	CASSITAWGAGNQPQHF
TRBV5-5	.	TRBJ1-5	TRBD1	TGTGCCAGCAGCTTTAACAGGGGGGGCAATCAGCCCCAGCATTTT	CASSFNRGGNQPQHF
TRBV7-2	.	TRBJ2-2	.	TGTGCCAGCAGCTCCAAACTAGGGACCGGGGAGCTGTTTTTT	CASSSKLGTGELFF
TRBV5-8	few	TRBJ2-5	.	TGTGCCAGCGAGGCAGACCAGTACTTC	CASEADQYF
TRBV9	once	TRBJ2-1	TRBD1	TGTGCCAGCGCCCCAGGGGGAGACAATGAGCAGTTCTTC	CASAPGGDNEQFF
TRBV27	few	TRBJ1-1	.	TGTGCCAGCAGTTTACCAGGGAACACTGAAGCTTTCTTT	CASSLPGNTEAFF
TRBV19	.	TRBJ1-5	.	TGTGCCAGTAGTATAATTCAGGGGAATAGCAATCAGCCCCAGCATTTT	CASSIIQGNSNQPQHF
TRBV5-8	.	TRBJ2-3	TRBD1	TGTGCCAGCAGCCCTTTCCCGGCAGGGGGATCCACAGATACGCAGTATTTT	CASSPFPAGGSTDTQYF
TRBV28	once	TRBJ1-2	TRBD1	TGTGCCAGCAGTGGGACAGGGGATACCTATGGCTACACCTTC	CASSGTGDTYGYTF
TRBV27	.	TRBJ2-1	TRBD1	TGTGCCAGCAGTGACAGGGGAAGCTCCTACAATGAGCAGTTCTTC	CASSDRGSSYNEQFF
TRBV19	.	TRBJ2-1	.	TGTGCCAGTAGTATAGCCCTTACCAATGAGCAGTTCTTC	CASSIALTNEQFF